The entry below describes one TCR beta chain. What it recognizes is unknown. The protocol was immunoSEQ multiplex PCR, while the TCRdb copy is restricted to in-frame clones and leaves out a portion. The repertoire holds 85,000 to 100,000 clones, with about 90% as singletons. The data originate from a study of graft-versus-host responses after intestinal transplantation. On the study more broadly: Multivisceral, liver-intestinal, or isolated intestinal transplants were received by the recipients.

Study outcomes and limitations: Some GvH clones were seen earlier in gut or blood, suggesting intestinal origin. Early post-transplant HvG declines showed an association with peak circulating GvH clone levels.

The origin of this receptor is a human donor who received an intestinal transplant. Material: unstimulated CD4+ T cells sorted from spleen or lymph node cells, obtained before intestinal transplant.

DNA for the CDR3: TGTGCCATCAGTGAGCCTACGCTTGCAGGGCCGAACTATGGCTACACCTTC. Translation gives CAISEPTLAGPNYGYTF. J is TRBJ1-2 and V is TRBV10-3; possibly TRBD1 for D (5 bases). The germline CDR1 and CDR2 sequences are ENHRY and SYGVKD. The CDR3 covers 17 residues. Trimming pared 2 bases from V and 2 bases from J, leaving 18 bases between.